This TCR beta chain comes out of a study of OX40 agonist ivuxolimab in advanced cancers. The overall study: Mean age roughly 65 years, range 23 to 79; approximately 83% male. Study outcomes and limitations: The authors did not determine the antigen specificity of the expanded peripheral T cells. Low normalized T-cell clonal expansion also characterized some of the nonresponders.

The germline CDR1 and CDR2 sequences are SGDLS and YYNGEE. V shed 0 bases and J shed 7 bases, with 3 bases lying between them. The CDR3 has 11 residues. Concerning this clone: Its specificity is unknown.

Only in-frame clones appear in the TCRdb table, and some are missing; sequencing was by immunoSEQ multiplex PCR. There are tens of thousands of clones in the sample; about 76% occur only once, and roughly a third lies in the top ten. At cycle 4 day 1, cycle 7 day 1, and baseline, blood was sampled. The sequencing used CD4+ or CD8+ T cells sorted from blood, collected in a trial of the OX40 agonist ivuxolimab. The gene calls are TRBV9 and TRBJ2-3, with D hard to call. The receptor's source is an adult with an advanced solid tumor such as melanoma, head and neck, liver or kidney cancer. CDR3 bases: TGTGCCAGCAGCGTAGGAAATACGCAGTATTTT. This sequence encodes CASSVGNTQYF.